What follows is one T cell receptor beta chain and its context. Its antigen is currently unknown. There are 17 residues in the CDR3. Germline V lookup: CDR1 SEHNR, CDR2 FQNEAQ (reference sequence). Trimming took 5 bases from V and 1 from J, leaving 18 bases between them. The data stem from a study of blood T cells in healthy people across ages. General study points: PBMCs that were unsorted prevented a conclusive naive versus antigen-experienced comparison. Long-lived donors carried more naive CD4+ cells and greater diversity than aged donors. As naive T cell percentage varied, TCR beta diversity correlated strongly with it.

Sample-barcoded 5' priming and a J-beta primer mix drove a second PCR of about 6 to 12 cycles. Every cDNA molecule bore a tag from a template-switch adaptor containing 12 random nucleotides. TCRdb passed the 5' RACE reads through MiXCR, listing each CDR3 protein once. The repertoire holds more than 700,000 distinct CDR3 sequences, with about 46% as singletons. The J gene is TRBJ2-1, the V gene TRBV7-9, with D tentatively TRBD1 or TRBD2 (7 bases each). Input material: blood. The TCR sequence derives from a man at least 80 years old in good health. For the CDR3, the DNA is TGTGCCAGCAGCCCTAGGTCGGGGGGACAGTCCTACAATGAGCAGTTCTTC. This encodes CASSPRSGGQSYNEQFF.